Each of the 26 T cell receptor beta chains below was sequenced from the same sample in a study of Tregs in tolerant kidney transplant recipients. Sequencing was performed with immunoSEQ multiplex PCR; in TCRdb, only in-frame clones are kept and a portion is missing. The sample shows fewer than 100,000 clones, around 90% of them seen only once. Specimen: Tregs from blood, collected before the transplant. Receptors were obtained from a human donor who received a combined kidney and bone marrow transplant.

The rearrangement joins TRBV9 to TRBJ2-2, with D tentatively TRBD2 (5 bases). Germline CDR1 and CDR2: SGDLS and YYNGEE. The CDR3 spans 14 residues. V was pared by 0 bases and J by 7 bases, with 10 bases between. This CDR3 reads CASSVVSGNGELFF. The CDR3 DNA reads as TGTGCCAGCAGCGTAGTATCGGGGAACGGGGAGCTGTTTTTT.

The chain recombines TRBV4-2 with TRBJ2-6, with D perhaps matching TRBD2 (5 bases). Trimming took 4 bases from V and 0 from J, leaving 19 bases between them. CDR1 is LGHNA, CDR2 YNFKEQ, per germline. CDR3 length equals 19 residues. CDR3 bases: TGTGCCAGCAGCCTGTCCGGACGGACTCACGACTCTGGGGCCAACGTCCTGACTTTC. Amino acids: CASSLSGRTHDSGANVLTF.

In DNA, the CDR3 is TGCAGCGTTGACAGGGTTGGGTATGGCTACACCTTC. Residues: CSVDRVGYGYTF. The gene calls are TRBV29-1 and TRBJ1-2; D may be TRBD1 (5 bases). This CDR3 is built from 12 residues. V gave up 3 bases and J gave up 5 bases, with 10 bases separating them. Looked up from germline, CDR1 is SQVTM and CDR2 is ANQGSEA. Using reference TRBV29-1 and TRBJ1-2 for the parts outside the CDR3, the full variable domain is SAVISQKPSRDICQRGTSLTIQCQVDSQVTMMFWYRQQPGQSLTLIATANQGSEATYESGFVIDKFPISRPNLTFSTLTVSNMSPEDSSIYLCSVDRVGYGYTFGSGTRLTVV.

This rearrangement joins TRBV28 to TRBJ1-2; D ambiguous. Germline loops: CDR1 MDHEN, CDR2 SYDVKM. This CDR3 has 14 amino acids. With 3 bases removed from V and 0 bases from J, the gap between germline ends came to 8 bases. The CDR3 loop reads CASSLEKANYGYTF. The CDR3 DNA reads TGTGCCAGCAGTTTGGAGAAAGCTAACTATGGCTACACCTTC.

The chain carries TRBV5-1 and TRBJ2-3; D unresolved. Trimming left V 0 bases short and J 5 bases short, with 16 bases between. CDR3 length equals 16 residues. CDR1 SGHRS and CDR2 YFSETQ come from the germline V gene. CDR3 sequence (DNA): TGCGCCAGCAGCTTGGGATCTGGCGTCATGGGAGATACGCAGTATTTT. It yields the protein CASSLGSGVMGDTQYF.

The J gene is TRBJ1-4, the V gene TRBV30, with D hard to call. Germline CDR1 reads GTSNPN; CDR2 reads SVGIG (reference sequence). Trimming pared 1 base from V and 4 bases from J, leaving 4 bases between. The CDR3 has 12 residues. CDR3 coding DNA: TGTGCCTGGAGTGATTATAATGAAAAACTGTTTTTT. This translates into CAWSDYNEKLFF.

CDR3 nucleotide sequence: TGTGCCAGCAGCTTTGGCGCTAGCGGGAGGGCGGAGCAGTTCTTC. Its protein product is CASSFGASGRAEQFF. The genes are TRBV7-3 and TRBJ2-1; 12 bases map to TRBD2. CDR1 SGHTA and CDR2 FQGTGA come from the germline V gene. Trimming took 3 bases from V and 10 from J; bases not matched to a gene: 7. The CDR3 has 15 residues. Full variable domain (missing parts from reference TRBV7-3 and TRBJ2-1): GAGVSQTPSNKVTEKGKYVELRCDPISGHTALYWYRQSLGQGPEFLIYFQGTGAADDSGLPNDRFFAVRPEGSVSTLKIQRTERGDSAVYLCASSFGASGRAEQFFGPGTRLTVL.

The V gene is TRBV9, the J gene TRBJ2-1; 11 nucleotides align to TRBD2. J lost 2 bases, V lost 3 bases, and 10 bases had no gene match. This CDR3 is 18 amino acids long. Germline V gene sequence: CDR1 SGDLS, CDR2 YYNGEE. The CDR3 spells CASSGQGLADAAYNEQFF. CDR3 nucleotide sequence: TGTGCCAGCAGCGGACAGGGACTAGCGGACGCTGCCTACAATGAGCAGTTCTTC.

The chain uses TRBV10-3 and TRBJ2-1; D unclear. Trimming shortened V by 0 bases and J by 6 bases, and 6 bases separated the two germline ends. The CDR3 consists of 13 residues. Germline CDR1 reads ENHRY; CDR2 reads SYGVKD. The CDR3 reads CAISESGGNEQFF. The CDR3 DNA is TGTGCCATCAGTGAGTCCGGCGGCAATGAGCAGTTCTTC.

V is TRBV5-6 and J is TRBJ1-3; a weak D match, TRBD1 (6 bases). V lost 4 bases and J lost 3, with 14 bases in between. CDR1 is SGHDT, CDR2 YYEEEE, per germline. The CDR3 loop spans 15 amino acids. The CDR3 bases are TGTGCCAGCAGCCGCCAAACGACAGGTGGAAACACCATATATTTT. As protein: CASSRQTTGGNTIYF.

This clone was seen once. The CDR3 is CASSPARDTDTQYF. CDR3 in DNA: TGTGCCAGCAGCCCCGCTAGAGACACAGATACGCAGTATTTT. This sequence joins TRBV4-2 and TRBJ2-3; D uncertain. Germline V gene data show CDR1 as LGHNA and CDR2 as YNFKEQ. This CDR3 is 14 amino acids long. Trimming removed 4 bases at V and 2 bases at J, with 10 bases between.

The V call is TRBV6-5, the J call TRBJ2-2; no clear D gene. CDR1 and CDR2 (germline): MNHEY, SVGAGI. This CDR3 is 14 amino acids long. V gave up 6 bases and J gave up 6 bases, with 14 bases separating them. CDR3 DNA sequence: TGTGCCAGCAGACGCCCGGGTTGGGCCGGGGAGCTGTTTTTT. As protein: CASRRPGWAGELFF.

This clone was detected once. The CDR3 sequence is CASSPQRAGETQYF. The CDR3 bases are TGTGCCAGCTCACCACAACGAGCGGGAGAGACCCAGTACTTC. The chain combines TRBV18 with TRBJ2-5; perhaps TRBD2 as D (6 bases). The CDR3 is 14 amino acids. The V gene lost 1 base and the J gene lost 4 bases, with 10 bases spanning the gap. The V gene's germline CDR1 is KGHSH and CDR2 LQKENI.

The CDR3 coding sequence is TGTGCCACCAGCAGAGATGTTCTCCCGGGGCTCCAAGAGACCCAGTACTTC. Translated, it gives CATSRDVLPGLQETQYF. V gene TRBV15 combines with J gene TRBJ2-5; D tentatively reads TRBD1 or TRBD2 (5 bases each). From germline, CDR1 is LNHNV and CDR2 YYDKDF (reference sequence). Trimming shortened V by 0 bases and J by 1 base, and 15 bases separated the two germline ends. This CDR3 contains 17 residues.

The gene calls are TRBV18 and TRBJ2-1; D is unresolved. This CDR3 is built from 12 residues. Germline V gene sequence: CDR1 KGHSH, CDR2 LQKENI. V was pared by 3 bases and J by 10 bases, with 10 bases between. The CDR3 DNA is TGTGCCAGCTCACCTGAGCGAGTAGAGCAGTTCTTC. It encodes CASSPERVEQFF.

The V gene is TRBV15, the J gene TRBJ1-5; tentative D call: TRBD1 (6 bases). Germline V CDR1 and CDR2: LNHNV, YYDKDF (reference sequence). Trimming pared 0 bases from V and 4 bases from J, leaving 19 bases between. The CDR3 length is 18 residues. Here the CDR3 DNA reads TGTGCCACCAGCAGAGATCCTTTACAGGGACACTCGAATCAGCCCCAGCATTTT. Translated, it gives CATSRDPLQGHSNQPQHF.

V and J are TRBV28 and TRBJ1-2, with D unclear. Per germline, CDR1 MDHEN and CDR2 SYDVKM. The CDR3 extends over 13 amino acids. V was shortened by 2 bases and J by 3 bases, with 7 bases between the two germline ends. This CDR3 reads CASSLEGDYGYTF. As DNA, the CDR3 is TGTGCCAGCAGTTTAGAAGGTGACTATGGCTACACCTTC.

This chain connects TRBV2 to TRBJ2-5, with D possibly TRBD1 on 5 matching bases. Germline lookup yields CDR1 SNHLY and CDR2 FYNNEI. The CDR3 has 13 amino acids. Trimming cost V 3 bases and J 7 bases, with 12 bases left between them. The DNA for the CDR3 is TGTGCCAGCAGTGATACCCCTCAGGGGACCCAGTACTTC. Amino acid sequence: CASSDTPQGTQYF.

The count of this clone is one. The chain is built from TRBV7-2 and TRBJ2-2, with D perhaps given as TRBD1 or TRBD2 (5 bases each). V gave up 2 bases and J gave up 4 bases, with 11 bases separating them. Germline CDR1 and CDR2: SGHTA and FQGNSA. The length of the CDR3 is 15 residues. In nucleotides, the CDR3 is TGTGCCAGCAGCTTAAAGGGGACCCCCACCGGGGAGCTGTTTTTT. This sequence encodes CASSLKGTPTGELFF.

This chain uses TRBV28 with TRBJ1-2; 10 bases align to TRBD1. This CDR3 is 15 amino acids long. J was trimmed by 6 bases and V by 6 bases; bases with no gene match: 10. CDR1 and CDR2 (germline): MDHEN, SYDVKM. CDR3 region: CASSRQTGGGDGYTF. In nucleotides, the CDR3 is TGTGCCAGCAGCCGACAGACAGGGGGCGGTGATGGCTACACCTTC.

The chain uses TRBV5-1 and TRBJ1-4; TRBD1 agrees at 9 bases. Germline V lookup: CDR1 SGHRS, CDR2 YFSETQ. Germline trimming cut 5 bases from V and 8 bases from J; bases unmatched to any gene: 7. The CDR3 is 14 residues long. The CDR3 here is CASRSGTGNEKLFF. The CDR3 DNA follows: TGCGCCAGCAGGTCCGGGACAGGGAACGAAAAACTGTTTTTT.

The rearrangement joins TRBV5-1 to TRBJ2-5; D is possibly TRBD2 (5 bases). Per germline, CDR1 SGHRS and CDR2 YFSETQ. This CDR3 has 16 residues. V lost 0 bases and J lost 5, with 17 bases in between. The CDR3 region is CASSLEVRRPGETQYF. The CDR3 DNA reads TGCGCCAGCAGCTTGGAGGTGCGGAGGCCCGGGGAGACCCAGTACTTC.

The chain recombines TRBV10-1 with TRBJ2-5; the D gene is possibly TRBD2 (6 bases). The germline CDR1 and CDR2 sequences are WNHNN and SYGVQD (reference sequence). V shed 6 bases and J shed 4 bases, with 15 bases lying between them. The CDR3 length is 14 residues. CDR3 DNA sequence: TGCGCCAGCAGCGCGGGGACGTGGGGAGAGACCCAGTACTTC. Its translation: CASSAGTWGETQYF.

CDR3 sequence: CASSFGTENYGYTF. CDR3 in DNA: TGTGCCAGCAGCTTCGGGACAGAAAACTATGGCTACACCTTC. The chain combines TRBV7-9 with TRBJ1-2, with 7 bases aligning to TRBD1. The CDR3 loop spans 14 amino acids. From germline, CDR1 is SEHNR and CDR2 FQNEAQ (reference sequence). V shed 3 bases, J shed 2 bases, and the junction held 3 bases outside the gene matches. The variable domain in full, completed from reference TRBV7-9 and TRBJ1-2, reads DTGVSQNPRHKITKRGQNVTFRCDPISEHNRLYWYRQTLGQGPEFLTYFQNEAQLEKSRLLSDRFSAERPKGSFSTLEIQRTEQGDSAMYLCASSFGTENYGYTFGSGTRLTVV.

This chain connects TRBV4-2 to TRBJ2-5; the D gene is possibly TRBD2 (7 bases). The J call may be mistaken, given a closer DNA end match to TRBJ2-7. Per germline, CDR1 LGHNA and CDR2 YNFKEQ. The CDR3 totals 19 residues. The CDR3 nucleotides read TGTGCCAGCAGCCAAATCAAAAAGGGGGGGACTCGTGAAGTAGACGAGCAGTACTTC. This gives the protein CASSQIKKGGTREVDEQYF.

The CDR3 coding sequence is TGTGCCATCAGCCGGACGGGCGAGACCGGGGAGCTGTTTTTT. Protein product: CAISRTGETGELFF. The rearrangement uses TRBV10-3 and TRBJ2-2; no clear D. V was pared by 6 bases and J by 5 bases, with 13 bases between. CDR3 length: 14 residues. CDR1 ENHRY and CDR2 SYGVKD come from the germline V gene.